A single TCR beta chain is shown here with its context. Its antigen is unidentified. These data are taken from a study of T-cell memory formation after mild COVID-19. Study in general: The study found TCR clusters largely donor specific. Findings and limits, study-wide: Day 15 to 85 contracting clones showed balanced CD4/CD8; day 15 to 37 expanders favored CD4+.

Researchers used 5'RACE with constant-segment primers to make TCR alpha and TCR beta cDNA libraries that carry sample barcodes and UMIs. TCRdb analysed the 5' RACE reads with MiXCR anew, one entry per CDR3 protein. The sample has some 350,000 distinct CDR3 sequences; roughly 13% are singletons. Germline CDR1 is DFQATT and CDR2 is SNEGSKA (reference sequence). There are 15 residues in the CDR3. V gave up 0 bases and J gave up 5 bases, with 16 bases separating them. J is TRBJ1-1 and V is TRBV20-1; D call uncertain. Sequencing was performed on PBMCs or a T cell subset sorted from them (not recorded which). This receptor was obtained from a man between 18 and 35 years old who had mild COVID-19 (a few samples of this study predate the infection). Cell type and time point are not known. The CDR3 reads CSARDLGRSSTEAFF. The CDR3 DNA reads as TGCAGTGCTAGAGACTTGGGTAGATCGAGTACTGAAGCTTTCTTT.